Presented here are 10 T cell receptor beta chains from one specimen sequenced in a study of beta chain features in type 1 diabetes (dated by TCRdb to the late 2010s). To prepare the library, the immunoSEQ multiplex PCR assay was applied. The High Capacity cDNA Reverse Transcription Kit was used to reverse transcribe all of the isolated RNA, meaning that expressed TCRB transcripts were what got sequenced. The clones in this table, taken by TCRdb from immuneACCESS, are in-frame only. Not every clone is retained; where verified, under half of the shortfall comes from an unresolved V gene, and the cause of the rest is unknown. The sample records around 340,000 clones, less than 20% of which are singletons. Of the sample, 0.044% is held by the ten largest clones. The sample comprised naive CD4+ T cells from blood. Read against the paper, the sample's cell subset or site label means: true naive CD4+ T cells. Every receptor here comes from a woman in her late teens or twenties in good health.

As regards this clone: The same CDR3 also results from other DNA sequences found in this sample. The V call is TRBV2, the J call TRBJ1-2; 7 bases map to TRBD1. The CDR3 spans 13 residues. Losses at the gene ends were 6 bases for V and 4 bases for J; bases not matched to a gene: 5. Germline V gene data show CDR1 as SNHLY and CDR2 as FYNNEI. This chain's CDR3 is CASSLQGSYGYTF. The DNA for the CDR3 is TGTGCCAGCAGCCTACAGGGGTCCTATGGCTACACCTTC.

CDR3 in DNA: TGCGCCAGCAGCCAAGGGCCAGGCGCAGGCCCCACTGAAGCTTTCTTT. Encoded protein: CASSQGPGAGPTEAFF. This rearrangement joins TRBV4-1 to TRBJ1-1; D gene ambiguous. Germline CDR1 MGHRA, CDR2 YSYEKL. With 1 base removed from V and 4 bases from J, the gap between germline ends came to 16 bases. This CDR3 is built from 16 residues.

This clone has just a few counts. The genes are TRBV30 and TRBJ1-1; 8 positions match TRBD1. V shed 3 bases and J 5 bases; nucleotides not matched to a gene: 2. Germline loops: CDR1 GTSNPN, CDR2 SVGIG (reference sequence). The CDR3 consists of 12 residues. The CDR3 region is CAWRDRVTEAFF. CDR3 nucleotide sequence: TGTGCCTGGAGGGACAGGGTTACTGAAGCTTTCTTT.

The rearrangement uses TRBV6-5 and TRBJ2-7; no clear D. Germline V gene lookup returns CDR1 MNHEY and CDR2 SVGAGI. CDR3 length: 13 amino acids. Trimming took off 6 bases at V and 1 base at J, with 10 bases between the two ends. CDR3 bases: TGTGCCAGCAGCCGAGGCCGGTCCTACGAGCAGTACTTC. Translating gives CASSRGRSYEQYF.

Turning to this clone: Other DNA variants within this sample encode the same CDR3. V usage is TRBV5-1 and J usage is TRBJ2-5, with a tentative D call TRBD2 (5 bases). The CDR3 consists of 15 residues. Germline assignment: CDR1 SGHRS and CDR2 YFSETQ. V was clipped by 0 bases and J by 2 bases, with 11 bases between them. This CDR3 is CASSLAGSGQETQYF. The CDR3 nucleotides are TGCGCCAGCAGCTTGGCGGGCAGCGGACAAGAGACCCAGTACTTC.

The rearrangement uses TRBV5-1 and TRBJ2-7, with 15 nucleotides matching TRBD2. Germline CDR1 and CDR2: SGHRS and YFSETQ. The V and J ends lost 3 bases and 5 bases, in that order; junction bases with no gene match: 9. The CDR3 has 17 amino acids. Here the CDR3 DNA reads TGCGCCAGCAGCTACCGGACTAGCGGGAGGGCCGCCCACGAGCAGTACTTC. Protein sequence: CASSYRTSGRAAHEQYF.

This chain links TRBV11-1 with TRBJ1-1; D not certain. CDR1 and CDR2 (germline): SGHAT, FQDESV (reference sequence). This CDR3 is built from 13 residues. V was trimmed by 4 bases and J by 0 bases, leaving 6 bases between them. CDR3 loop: CASSSQMNTEAFF. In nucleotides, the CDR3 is TGTGCCAGCAGCTCCCAAATGAACACTGAAGCTTTCTTT.

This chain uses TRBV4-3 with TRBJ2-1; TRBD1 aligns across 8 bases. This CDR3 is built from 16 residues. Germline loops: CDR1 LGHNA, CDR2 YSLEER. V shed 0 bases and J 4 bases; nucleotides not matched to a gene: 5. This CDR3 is CASSQDWRQGYNEQFF. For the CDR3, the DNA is TGCGCCAGCAGCCAAGATTGGAGACAGGGGTACAATGAGCAGTTCTTC.

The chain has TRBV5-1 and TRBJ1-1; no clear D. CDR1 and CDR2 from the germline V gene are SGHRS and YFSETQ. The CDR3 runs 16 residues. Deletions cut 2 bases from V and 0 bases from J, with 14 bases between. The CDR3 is CASSLIPSGMNTEAFF. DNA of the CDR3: TGCGCCAGCAGCTTAATTCCTTCCGGGATGAACACTGAAGCTTTCTTT.

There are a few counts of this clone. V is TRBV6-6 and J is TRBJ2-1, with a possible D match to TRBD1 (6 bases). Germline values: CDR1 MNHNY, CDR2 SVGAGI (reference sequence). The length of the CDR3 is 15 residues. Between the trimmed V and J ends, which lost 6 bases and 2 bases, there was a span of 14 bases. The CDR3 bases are TGTGCCAGCAGCCCTGAGGGGGACACCTACAATGAGCAGTTCTTC. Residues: CASSPEGDTYNEQFF.